The 31 T cell receptor beta chains below were found in one sample sequenced in a study of CXCR4 blockade with PD-1 therapy in pancreatic cancer. Data came from immunoSEQ multiplex PCR; TCRdb stores just in-frame clones and leaves some out. The table has 4,500 to 5,500 clones, approximately 48% seen once. The sequenced material came from tumor tissue. These receptors originate from a human donor with pancreatic ductal adenocarcinoma.

In this sample, this clone turned up a few times. The chain is built from TRBV19 and TRBJ1-1, with D possibly TRBD1 on 5 matching bases. The germline CDR1 and CDR2 sequences are LNHDA and SQIVND (reference sequence). V lost 3 bases and J lost 6, with 8 bases in between. CDR3 size: 12 residues. As DNA, the CDR3 is TGTGCCAGTAGTATGGGGGGACCTGAAGCTTTCTTT. Its protein is CASSMGGPEAFF.

The rearrangement joins TRBV5-1 to TRBJ2-2, with 8 positions matching TRBD1. CDR3 length equals 15 residues. Germline lookup yields CDR1 SGHRS and CDR2 YFSETQ. The J segment lost 4 bases and the V segment lost 7 bases, leaving 9 bases of the junction unmatched. The CDR3 DNA sequence: TGCGCCAGCGGGGGAGGACAGGGAGTCACCGGGGAGCTGTTTTTT. Residues: CASGGGQGVTGELFF.

The chain is built from TRBV18 and TRBJ2-2, with 7 bases that match TRBD2. Germline CDR1 and CDR2: KGHSH and LQKENI. This CDR3 comprises 12 residues. J lost 8 bases, V lost 4 bases, and 1 base had no gene match. DNA for the CDR3: TGTGCCAGCTCACAAGCGGGAGGGGAGCTGTTTTTT. The encoded protein is CASSQAGGELFF.

This clone is judged medium-sized. The chain couples TRBV7-1 to TRBJ2-1; the D gene is possibly TRBD2 (6 bases). TRBV7-1 is marked as an open reading frame, function uncertain. The V and J ends lost 4 bases and 8 bases respectively, with 12 bases between them. The CDR3 has 13 amino acids. The CDR3 coding sequence is TGTGCCAGCAGCTTAAACCCGGGAGATGAGCAGTTCTTC. It is translated as CASSLNPGDEQFF.

The rearrangement uses TRBV19 and TRBJ2-1, with D uncertain. Germline assignment: CDR1 LNHDA and CDR2 SQIVND (reference sequence). There are 15 residues in the CDR3. The V end was cut by 5 bases, the J end by 0 bases, with 11 bases between. Written as DNA, the CDR3 is TGTGCCAGTAGTTTGGACCGGAGCTCCTACAATGAGCAGTTCTTC. This translates into CASSLDRSSYNEQFF. Complete variable domain (other parts from reference TRBV19 and TRBJ2-1): DGGITQSPKYLFRKEGQNVTLSCEQNLNHDAMYWYRQDPGQGLRLIYYSQIVNDFQKGDIAEGYSVSREKKESFPLTVTSAQKNPTAFYLCASSLDRSSYNEQFFGPGTRLTVL.

The chain links TRBV19 to TRBJ1-6; D perhaps matches TRBD1 (6 bases). The CDR3 extends over 13 amino acids. Per the germline V gene, CDR1 is LNHDA and CDR2 is SQIVND (reference sequence). V lost 5 bases to trimming and J lost 7 bases, with 9 bases between them. The CDR3 protein is CASSGRGNSPLHF. CDR3 nucleotide sequence: TGTGCCAGTAGTGGCAGGGGAAATTCACCCCTCCACTTT.

The chain couples TRBV18 to TRBJ1-2; possible D gene TRBD1, 6 bases. CDR3 length: 15 residues. V dropped 6 bases and J dropped 4 bases, with 18 bases sitting between them. Germline CDR1 reads KGHSH; CDR2 reads LQKENI. The CDR3 DNA is TGTGCCAGCTCCCCTACAGGGTATGGAGGCTATGGCTACACCTTC. Protein sequence: CASSPTGYGGYGYTF.

For the CDR3, the DNA is TGTGCCTGGAGTAGTAAAGGCACTGAAGCTTTCTTT. Its translation is CAWSSKGTEAFF. The chain links TRBV30 to TRBJ1-1; D unresolved. Germline V gene sequence: CDR1 GTSNPN, CDR2 SVGIG (reference sequence). Deletions cut 2 bases from V and 4 bases from J, with 8 bases between. The CDR3 runs to 12 residues. The full variable domain, with the rest looked up from reference TRBV30 and TRBJ1-1, is SQTIHQWPATLVQPVGSPLSLECTVEGTSNPNLYWYRQAAGRGLQLLFYSVGIGQISSEVPQNLSASRPQDRQFILSSKKLLLSDSGFYLCAWSSKGTEAFFGQGTRLTVV.

V gene TRBV25-1 combines with J gene TRBJ2-1; 11 bases are shared with TRBD2. Germline assignment: CDR1 MGHDK and CDR2 SYGVNS. V gave up 4 bases and J gave up 7 bases; unmatched junction bases: 9. This CDR3 is 16 amino acids long. Written as DNA, the CDR3 is TGTGCCAGCAGTGTCCCACTAGCGGGAGTCGGGAATGAGCAGTTCTTC. Amino acids: CASSVPLAGVGNEQFF.

This clone was counted only a few times. The V and J genes are TRBV19 and TRBJ1-2; D is undetermined. Per the germline V gene, CDR1 is LNHDA and CDR2 is SQIVND (reference sequence). The CDR3 runs 15 residues. V dropped 3 bases and J dropped 10 bases, with 21 bases sitting between them. CDR3 DNA sequence: TGTGCCAGTAGTATGTTCCCTCCCCAGCTCAAAGACTACACCTTC. Protein product: CASSMFPPQLKDYTF.

This clone was seen more than once but under ten times. The V gene is TRBV6-8, the J gene TRBJ2-2; either TRBD1 or TRBD2 may fit D (5 bases each). In germline, CDR1 is MNHGY, CDR2 SAAAGT. V was trimmed by 5 bases and J by 4 bases, leaving 17 bases between them. CDR3 size: 16 residues. This CDR3 is CASSVTGTTITGELFF. The DNA of the CDR3 is TGTGCCAGCAGTGTTACCGGGACCACTATCACCGGGGAGCTGTTTTTT.

The chain uses TRBV28 and TRBJ2-5; no clear D. This CDR3 is 12 amino acids long. V was pared by 4 bases and J by 5 bases, with 8 bases between. The germline CDR1 and CDR2 sequences are MDHEN and SYDVKM. In nucleotides, the CDR3 is TGTGCCAGCAGTTCTTTCGGGGAGACCCAGTACTTC. Translating it yields CASSSFGETQYF. The whole variable domain, remainder taken from reference TRBV28 and TRBJ2-5, is DVKVTQSSRYLVKRTGEKVFLECVQDMDHENMFWYRQDPGLGLRLIYFSYDVKMKEKGDIPEGYSVSREKKERFSLILESASTNQTSMYLCASSSFGETQYFGPGTRLLVL.

The chain links TRBV29-1 to TRBJ2-1; 8 nucleotides agree with TRBD2. This CDR3 region has 16 residues. V was clipped by 5 bases and J by 10 bases; unmatched bases: 19. Germline assignment: CDR1 SQVTM and CDR2 ANQGSEA. CDR3 residues: CSVFGGGVAGHREQFF. The CDR3 nucleotides read TGCAGCGTTTTCGGGGGGGGAGTAGCGGGCCATAGGGAGCAGTTCTTC.

This chain connects TRBV29-1 to TRBJ1-1; no clear D gene. Per the germline V gene, CDR1 is SQVTM and CDR2 is ANQGSEA. The CDR3 sequence is 12 residues long. This CDR3 is CSMGISATEAFF. The CDR3 coding sequence is TGCAGTATGGGCATATCGGCCACTGAAGCTTTCTTT.

This clone is judged medium-sized. This chain links TRBV6-8 with TRBJ2-1, with 8 bases fitting TRBD2. The CDR3 consists of 15 residues. Germline V lookup: CDR1 MNHGY, CDR2 SAAAGT. V lost 5 bases and J lost 6; bases outside the gene matches: 9. The CDR3 DNA is TGTGCCAGCAGTGACCCTGACAGCGGGAGCAATGAGCAGTTCTTC. This translates into CASSDPDSGSNEQFF.

This chain connects TRBV28 to TRBJ1-1; no clear D. The CDR3 runs 14 residues. The germline gives CDR1 MDHEN, CDR2 SYDVKM. V lost 1 base to trimming and J lost 1 base, with 7 bases between them. In nucleotides, the CDR3 is TGTGCCAGCAGTTTATACGGTGGGAACACTGAAGCTTTCTTT. Its protein is CASSLYGGNTEAFF.

This clone was detected once. V and J are TRBV18 and TRBJ1-1; D gene unclear. The CDR3 is 16 residues long. Germline V lookup: CDR1 KGHSH, CDR2 LQKENI. With 3 bases removed from V and 0 bases from J, the gap between germline ends came to 14 bases. The CDR3 here is CASSPPGSEMNTEAFF. CDR3 bases: TGTGCCAGCTCACCTCCCGGGTCCGAGATGAACACTGAAGCTTTCTTT.

This clone rates as medium-sized. This chain links TRBV6-8 with TRBJ2-7, with TRBD1 matching 8 bases. CDR1 and CDR2 (germline): MNHGY, SAAAGT. The CDR3 length is 13 residues. V trimming: 10 bases; J trimming: 0 bases; junction bases outside the gene matches: 5. CDR3 sequence (DNA): TGTGCCATCCGGGACAGGAGCTCCTACGAGCAGTACTTC. Translation: CAIRDRSSYEQYF.

V usage is TRBV29-1 and J usage is TRBJ2-7, with a weak D call TRBD2 (6 bases). The CDR3 is 13 amino acids. CDR1 and CDR2 (germline): SQVTM, ANQGSEA. The ends were cut back, 4 bases at V and 5 bases at J, with 15 bases in the middle. CDR3 bases: TGCAGCGTTGTCAGCTTTCGGACTAACGAGCAGTACTTC. Residues: CSVVSFRTNEQYF.

The chain joins TRBV25-1 to TRBJ2-1, with 7 bases matching TRBD2. This CDR3 spans 15 amino acids. With V trimmed by 1 base and J by 4 bases, 4 bases remained unmatched. Germline V lookup: CDR1 MGHDK, CDR2 SYGVNS. The CDR3 coding sequence is TGTGCCAGCAGTGAATGGGATAGCGGGTACAATGAGCAGTTCTTC. It translates to CASSEWDSGYNEQFF.

This clone was observed a handful of times. An end of the junction does not agree with germline; a read error may underlie this. The chain combines TRBV27 with TRBJ1-2, with D possibly TRBD1 on 6 matching bases. From germline, CDR1 is MNHEY and CDR2 SMNVEV (reference sequence). The CDR3 is 13 amino acids. The CDR3 sequence: CASSSDRYYGYTF. The CDR3, as DNA: TGTGCCAGCAGTTCGGACAGATACTATGGCTATACCTTC.

This chain joins TRBV19 and TRBJ2-1; D may correspond to TRBD1 or TRBD2 (5 bases each). Germline lookup yields CDR1 LNHDA and CDR2 SQIVND (reference sequence). The CDR3 has 18 residues. With 7 bases removed from V and 6 bases from J, the gap between germline ends came to 28 bases. The CDR3 loop reads CASKALGTGTAVTNEQFF. In nucleotides, the CDR3 is TGTGCCAGTAAAGCGTTGGGAACCGGGACGGCTGTCACCAATGAGCAGTTCTTC. Using reference TRBV19 and TRBJ2-1 for the parts outside the CDR3, the full variable domain is DGGITQSPKYLFRKEGQNVTLSCEQNLNHDAMYWYRQDPGQGLRLIYYSQIVNDFQKGDIAEGYSVSREKKESFPLTVTSAQKNPTAFYLCASKALGTGTAVTNEQFFGPGTRLTVL.

Only a few counts were recorded for this clone. Additional DNA sequences in this sample encode the identical CDR3. V is TRBV18 and J is TRBJ2-7, with 7 bases identical to TRBD2. Trimming cost V 2 bases and J 2 bases; bases outside gene matches: 6. The CDR3 has 15 residues. CDR1 KGHSH and CDR2 LQKENI come from the germline V gene. In DNA form, the CDR3 reads TGTGCCAGCTCACCAGGTAGCGGGCGCACCTACGAGCAGTACTTC. Translated, it gives CASSPGSGRTYEQYF.

This clone was seen a few times. This chain joins TRBV6-8 and TRBJ2-3; 8 positions match TRBD1. The CDR3 is 14 residues long. Germline-derived CDR1 and CDR2 are MNHGY and SAAAGT. V lost 2 bases to trimming and J lost 4 bases; unmatched junction nucleotides: 2. The DNA for the CDR3 is TGTGCCAGCAGTTACGCAGGGGGCGCAGATACGCAGTATTTT. Its protein product is CASSYAGGADTQYF.

The chain employs TRBV5-1 and TRBJ2-1; D possibly corresponds to TRBD2 (5 bases). Germline V lookup: CDR1 SGHRS, CDR2 YFSETQ. The CDR3 sequence is 14 residues long. With 0 bases removed from V and 2 bases from J, the gap between germline ends came to 6 bases. The CDR3, as DNA: TGCGCCAGCAGCTTGGGGGAGACCTACAATGAGCAGTTCTTC. Protein: CASSLGETYNEQFF.

CDR3 in amino acids: CASSFLAGAFYEQYF. The CDR3 DNA sequence: TGCGCCAGCAGCTTCCTAGCGGGAGCCTTCTACGAGCAGTACTTC. J is TRBJ2-7 and V is TRBV5-1; 10 positions match TRBD2. The CDR3 loop spans 15 amino acids. Trimming cost V 2 bases and J 3 bases; bases outside gene matches: 5. CDR1 and CDR2 from the germline V gene are SGHRS and YFSETQ.

This clone is large (0.1 to 1%) within its sample. The chain recombines TRBV30 with TRBJ2-1; 13 bases are a match to TRBD2. Germline V gene lookup returns CDR1 GTSNPN and CDR2 SVGIG (reference sequence). CDR3 length: 17 amino acids. V was clipped by 1 base and J by 6 bases; unmatched bases: 9. The CDR3 spells CAWSGTSGRASGNEQFF. In DNA form, the CDR3 reads TGTGCCTGGAGTGGTACTAGCGGGAGGGCCTCGGGCAATGAGCAGTTCTTC. Variable domain in full (rest from reference TRBV30 and TRBJ2-1): SQTIHQWPATLVQPVGSPLSLECTVEGTSNPNLYWYRQAAGRGLQLLFYSVGIGQISSEVPQNLSASRPQDRQFILSSKKLLLSDSGFYLCAWSGTSGRASGNEQFFGPGTRLTVL.

This chain joins TRBV28 and TRBJ1-4; D might be TRBD1 (6 bases). CDR1 and CDR2 (germline): MDHEN, SYDVKM. Deletions cut 3 bases from V and 8 bases from J, with 13 bases between. This CDR3 contains 14 residues. As DNA, the CDR3 is TGTGCCAGCAGTTTCCAGGGGCTTGGGGAAAAACTGTTTTTT. Translating gives CASSFQGLGEKLFF.

The sample holds a few counts of this clone. V gene TRBV9 combines with J gene TRBJ1-1, with unresolved D. The CDR3 is made up of 14 amino acids. Germline values: CDR1 SGDLS, CDR2 YYNGEE. V was pared by 8 bases and J by 5 bases, with 19 bases between. CDR3 in amino acids: CASSLGGSATEAFF. The CDR3 DNA is TGTGCCAGTTCACTGGGTGGTAGTGCGACTGAAGCTTTCTTT.

The genes are TRBV18 and TRBJ1-1; TRBD1 is a possible D gene (5 bases). V was trimmed by 6 bases and J by 2 bases, leaving 13 bases between them. This CDR3 region has 14 residues. Germline assignment: CDR1 KGHSH and CDR2 LQKENI. CDR3 in DNA: TGTGCCAGCTCCATGGGAAGGGGAAACACTGAAGCTTTCTTT. The encoded protein is CASSMGRGNTEAFF.

A few counts support this clone. This chain connects TRBV27 to TRBJ1-1; D not certain. CDR1 and CDR2 (germline): MNHEY, SMNVEV (reference sequence). V lost 0 bases and J lost 4, with 12 bases in between. CDR3 length: 15 amino acids. The CDR3 DNA reads as TGTGCCAGCAGTTTATCCTTGGGGAGCGGCACTGAAGCTTTCTTT. Translated, it gives CASSLSLGSGTEAFF.